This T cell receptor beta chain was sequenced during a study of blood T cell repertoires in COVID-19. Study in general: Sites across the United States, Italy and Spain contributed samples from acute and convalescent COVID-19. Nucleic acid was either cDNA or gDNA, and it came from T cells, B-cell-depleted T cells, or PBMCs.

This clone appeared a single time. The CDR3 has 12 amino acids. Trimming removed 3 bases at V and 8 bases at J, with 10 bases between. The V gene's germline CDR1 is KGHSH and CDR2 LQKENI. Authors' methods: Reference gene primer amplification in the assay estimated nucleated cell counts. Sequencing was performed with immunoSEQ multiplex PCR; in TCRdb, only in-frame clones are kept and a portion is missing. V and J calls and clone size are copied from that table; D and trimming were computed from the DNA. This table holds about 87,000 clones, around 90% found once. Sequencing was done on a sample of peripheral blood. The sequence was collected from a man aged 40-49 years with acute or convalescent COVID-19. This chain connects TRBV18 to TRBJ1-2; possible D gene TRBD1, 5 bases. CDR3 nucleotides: TGTGCCAGCTCACCGGGGGGAAAGGGCTACACCTTC. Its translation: CASSPGGKGYTF.